This T cell receptor beta chain derives from a study of regulatory T cells in long-lasting Graves disease. Specified time point: newly diagnosed GD, antithyroid drugs for less than 3 months. Scientists built the TCR library using RNA that was extracted from PBMCs. Building of the TCR beta libraries involved iRepertoire HTBI primers and Arm-PCR of CDR3 regions. In TCRdb, the multiplex PCR reads were re-called with MiXCR into one record per CDR3 protein. The profile shows approximately 560,000 distinct CDR3 sequences, 16% of them singletons. V was pared by 2 bases and J by 4 bases, with 8 bases between. CDR1 MNHEY and CDR2 SVGAGI come from the germline V gene. This CDR3 is 14 amino acids long. These same data were also listed under a study on T cells in Graves' hyperthyroidism and ophthalmopathy.

Sequenced here: peripheral blood mononuclear cells (PBMCs), sampled at new diagnosis, from a patient treated with antithyroid drugs. The chain carries TRBV6-5 and TRBJ1-4, with D possibly being TRBD1 (6 bases). This TCR was sampled from a young man with Graves disease. The chain's CDR3 is CASSYRGGNEKLFF. DNA for the CDR3: TGTGCCAGCAGTTACAGAGGGGGTAATGAAAAACTGTTTTTT.